This is a list of T cell receptor beta chains from one sample in a study of T cell changes during pregnancy in multiple sclerosis. Data came from immunoSEQ multiplex PCR; TCRdb stores just in-frame clones and leaves some out. The data hold 45,000 to 55,000 clones, with 85% to 95% observed a single time. Sequenced here: CD4+ T cells from peripheral blood mononuclear cells, sampled in the second trimester of pregnancy. These receptors came from a female donor in good health, enrolled as a control in a pregnancy study. Each CDR3 is given with its conserved first and last residue. The order of the fields is J gene, V gene, CDR3 protein.

j_call: TRBJ1-3
v_call: TRBV7-9
cdr3_aa: CASSLGQSSGNTIYF

j_call: TRBJ1-5
v_call: TRBV7-8
cdr3_aa: CASSFESYSNQPQHF

j_call: TRBJ1-2
v_call: TRBV2
cdr3_aa: CASRTDESRGYTF

j_call: TRBJ2-7
v_call: TRBV25-1
cdr3_aa: CASSVGAEAYEQYF

j_call: TRBJ2-6
v_call: TRBV30
cdr3_aa: CAWSVIGAASGANVLTF

j_call: TRBJ2-3
v_call: TRBV5-1
cdr3_aa: CASSPGGTDTQYF

j_call: TRBJ1-2
v_call: TRBV6-6
cdr3_aa: CASSYDRTLGYGYTF

j_call: TRBJ2-7
v_call: TRBV4-3
cdr3_aa: CASSQGPLPYEQYF

j_call: TRBJ1-2
v_call: TRBV6-1
cdr3_aa: CASKVQEGYGYTF

j_call: TRBJ2-1
v_call: TRBV9
cdr3_aa: CASSVTGLSYNEQFF

j_call: TRBJ1-5
v_call: TRBV5-4
cdr3_aa: CASSLARGQGNQPQHF

j_call: TRBJ2-7
v_call: TRBV28
cdr3_aa: CASSPATGGNYEQYF

j_call: TRBJ1-1
v_call: TRBV18
cdr3_aa: CASSRAGDTEAFF

j_call: TRBJ1-5
v_call: TRBV7-9
cdr3_aa: CASSQQDSPQHF

j_call: TRBJ2-3
v_call: TRBV6-1
cdr3_aa: CASSEYGQFTDTQYF

j_call: TRBJ2-2
v_call: TRBV7-3
cdr3_aa: CASSPRTGSTGELFF

j_call: TRBJ2-7
v_call: TRBV5-1
cdr3_aa: CASSLRRENNEQYF

j_call: TRBJ2-1
v_call: TRBV10-3
cdr3_aa: CAIGTSGADNEQFF

j_call: TRBJ1-1
v_call: TRBV28
cdr3_aa: CASSLVILRDTEAFF

j_call: TRBJ2-7
v_call: TRBV5-4
cdr3_aa: CASSLGGGENEQYF

j_call: TRBJ1-1
v_call: TRBV28
cdr3_aa: CASSIRDRGKTFF

j_call: TRBJ2-1
v_call: TRBV6-1
cdr3_aa: CASRLLGLGDEQFF

j_call: TRBJ2-1
v_call: TRBV29-1
cdr3_aa: CSVELTQNEQFF

j_call: TRBJ2-3
v_call: TRBV4-1
cdr3_aa: CASSQLLTGTSGGVTDTQYF